This TCR beta chain was obtained from a study of cytomegalovirus exposure and HLA in healthy donors (dated by TCRdb to the late 2010s). Describing the broader study: An earlier analysis of several hundred of the donors reported more than 250 Gb of sequence data and approximately 110 million unique TCR beta sequences from 150 million to 200 million T cells. An early release covering about 600 HLA-typed donors comprised around 300 gigabases of sequencing data and 85 million to 100 million unique TCR sequences. The genetic ancestry cluster associated with self-reported Caucasian donors included around four fifths of the 300 to 400 genotyped donors. The study was designed to test whether signatures of past pathogen exposure could be identified by cataloging public T cell receptors. The study profiled the T cell repertoires of about 720 subjects by immunosequencing and related them to cytomegalovirus serostatus. Besides the first cohort of more than 650 subjects, a separate validation cohort made up of over 95 different subjects was used. To predict cytomegalovirus infection status, the study combined high-throughput TCR immunosequencing, statistical association of individual TCRs with disease status, and machine learning. A later analysis re-analyzed previously published TCR beta repertoires from several hundred donors and added high-resolution HLA genotyping to study TCR occurrence patterns. Rather than drawing on any new phenotypic data, the later analysis identified candidate immune exposures from TCR beta sequences and the way those sequences occurred across donors. To decide whether each TCR beta V gene segment behaved as functional or pseudogenic, an earlier analysis of 587 of the donors relied on high-throughput TCR beta sequencing. Alongside the repertoire data, information on donor age, sex, ethnicity and CMV serostatus was compiled. A later genetic analysis used genome-wide SNP genotypes for about three fifths of the 666 donors, treating that subset as a discovery cohort. All discovery cohort repertoires had been generated on a single sequencing platform. Class I and class II HLA loci were covered by the typing at four-digit resolution. The number of donors typed differed by locus, with 629-630 for A, B, C, DRB1 and DQB1, about 500 for DQA1, 600 to 610 for DPA1, and roughly 450 for DPB1. Roughly 5 DR-DQ haplotypes were treated as single units for association and clustering because of strong linkage in the cohort. On average, roughly 200,000 unique TCR beta nucleotide sequences were sequenced per donor among roughly 430 genotyped donors of the cohort, with approximately 18% of those sequences being non-productive. Broad study findings and their caveats: According to a later analysis, most CMV-associated TCR beta chains appeared to be HLA-restricted, and the HLA associations seemed to be driven largely by CMV exposure. CMV serostatus was the only immune exposure information available for the cohort. Because counts were too low, under 20 rarely observed V segments, including chromosome 9 orphons, were left out of the earlier analysis of about 620 of the donors. Compared with equally common non-associated chains, HLA-associated TCR beta chains in a later analysis were more clonally expanded and had lower generation probabilities. A cluster of highly shared sequence variants was judged likely to represent a technical artifact of the sequencing pipeline. Roughly uniform sequencing depth across donors was assumed in presence/absence analyses, although this assumption may not hold. The study gave a list of more than 150 TCR beta chains associated with cytomegalovirus. Specific HLA alleles were associated with over 15,000 TCR beta sequences at a false discovery rate of 0.05 in a later analysis. The classifier was reported to diagnose cytomegalovirus status with high specificity and sensitivity in both the original and validation cohorts. A further reported finding was that TCR beta sequences accurately predicted the HLA-A and HLA-B alleles for most subjects in the first cohort. In a later genetic analysis, fewer N-insertions in productive TCRs were reported among donors in an Asian-associated ancestry cluster than the approximately 710-donor mean. In an earlier analysis of around 600 of the donors, most TCR beta V segments were observed in productive rearrangements about 87% or about 30% of the time, broadly matching IMGT annotations. In vitro tests confirmed that a few of the cytomegalovirus-associated TCR beta chains recognize cytomegalovirus antigens. While some public TCRs were present in many individuals, most TCR sequences turned up only very rarely across donors. Some IMGT-functional V segments, including TRBV6-2 and TRBV6-3, could not be distinguished by the 87-base-pair reads and were therefore excluded. The authors suggested that the approach could potentially be extended to other disease states and immunological phenotypes. Because some donors lacked HLA typing at each locus, the association tests relied only on the typed subset. Correlated functional status among segregating V segments might reflect linkage disequilibrium, but an unknown experimental factor could not be ruled out. An association between a missense DCLRE1C variant and V-gene and J-gene trimming of TCR beta chains was found in a later genetic analysis and replicated in an independent cohort. A later analysis found that TCR association rates varied across HLA loci, with DRB1 alleles showing the most associated TCRs and HLA-C alleles the fewest. The cohort was sequenced for TCR beta chains only, and without alpha or paired-chain data the features that could be detected were limited. Strong co-occurrence of HLA alleles, especially DR and DQ, made assigning TCR associations to individual alleles difficult. In a later analysis, several top co-occurrence clusters were reported to appear linked to parvovirus B19, influenza, CMV and Epstein-Barr virus.

The cohort comprised some 700 healthy bone marrow donors. At the time of sampling, every cohort member was nominally healthy, though immune exposures that went unrecorded were likely present. The donor tested CMV seronegative, placing the donor among the roughly 340 seronegative members of the cohort. A peripheral blood sample was collected from each donor, and TCR beta sequencing was performed on peripheral blood mononuclear cells. Genomic DNA extraction from the blood cell samples was performed with the Qiagen DNeasy Blood Extraction Kit. Concerning this clone: Its antigen remains undetermined. No qualities accompany the bases; no much larger clone lies one base away.

From cysteine to phenylalanine, the CDR3 is 15 amino acids long. Left in the record is the CDR3 DNA by itself, 45 bases read in frame from the first base. The germline V gene encodes CDR1 MGHRA and CDR2 YSYEKL. V is reduced by 1 base and J by 2 bases, leaving a spacing of 9 bases between them. Library construction relied on the immunoSEQ multiplex PCR assay. A mixture of 60 forward primers for TCR Vbeta segments and 13 reverse primers for TCR Jbeta segments was used in the multiplex PCR. The CDR3 region of rearranged TCR beta genes was amplified from genomic DNA by a multiplex PCR assay. Amplified TCR beta libraries were sequenced as 87-base-pair reads on the Illumina HiSeq System. Per the source publication's procedure: A later analysis tallied roughly 80 million unique TCR beta chains across the 666 repertoires, and some 10 million of those chains were shared by two or more donors. To remove PCR and sequencing errors, raw reads were error-corrected and collapsed into unique sequences using a nearest-neighbor algorithm that merged closely related sequences. To assign V, D and J gene segments, CDR3 sequences were aligned to IMGT reference sequences. Each retained sequence needed at least a six-nucleotide match to both a V gene segment and a J gene segment. Rearrangements were classified as productive when the CDR3 lacked stop codons and remained in frame with V and J, and all other rearrangements were classified as non-productive. CDR3 was defined according to IMGT convention as the region running from the second conserved V-encoded cysteine to the conserved J-encoded phenylalanine. Sequences without an unambiguous match to a single V gene segment were excluded from the earlier analysis of a few hundred of the donors. An earlier analysis of several hundred of the donors called V segments functional above 56.7% productive rearrangements and segregating when the between-donor standard deviation exceeded 5%. To diagnose cytomegalovirus status from the catalog of TCR beta chain sequences, a statistical classification framework was built. In a later analysis, V and J genes were assigned by comparing TCR nucleotide sequences against IMGT/GENE-DB human TR gene sequences. The TCRdist pipeline was used in a later analysis to assign CDR3 sequences and most-parsimonious VDJ recombination scenarios. In a later analysis, every TCR beta chain was defined by the combination of its CDR3 amino acid sequence and its V-gene family, and reads without a unique V-gene family were dropped. To address suspected cross-contamination and a sequencing artifact, a later analysis removed 592 highly shared, low-generation-probability nucleotide sequences. In a later analysis, a clonal expansion index was calculated for each public chain from normalized within-repertoire ranks of inferred template counts. In a later analysis, generation probabilities were computed using a VDJ recombination model fitted to out-of-frame rearrangements, and the results were checked against IGoR. A later analysis scored TCR-TCR, TCR-HLA and TCR-CMV co-occurrence with hypergeometric tests, applying a repertoire-size bias correction to TCR pairs. To estimate false discovery rates, a later analysis permuted the HLA or CMV assignments 20 times. In a later analysis, co-occurring TCRs were grouped using DBSCAN, and TCRdist sequence similarity was added for clustering within HLA-allele-positive subsets. Repertoires with fewer than 30,000 or more than 120,000 public chains, plus five repertoires with anomalous nucleotide sharing, were excluded from co-occurrence clustering. The immuneACCESS repertoire file appears here via TCRdb, limited to in-frame rearrangements. These files lack a portion of the clones; in checked studies, under half of the deficit traces to unresolved V genes, and the cause of the others is not known. That table supplies the V and J calls and clone size; D and trimming were determined from the DNA. Counted in this sample were fewer than 200,000 clones; less than 85% of them appeared once. Of the sample, more than 3.5% falls within the top ten clones.

The receptor was derived from a man in his forties in good health and CMV-seronegative. The chain employs TRBV4-1 and TRBJ1-3; TRBD1 is a weak D gene call, 5 bases matching. The specimen was PBMCs. The CDR3 has the sequence CASSQVGGAGNTIYF. The DNA sequence is TGCGCCAGCAGCCAAGTCGGAGGGGCTGGAAACACCATATATTTT.